These T cell receptor beta chains were read from a single sample in a study of glioma-infiltrating T cells after dendritic cell vaccination. Repertoires were generated with immunoSEQ multiplex PCR, while TCRdb's copy carries only in-frame clones and drops some. Seen here are a few thousand clones, 90% to 95% observed once, and the top ten hold around 5.5%. Sequenced here: blood, sampled before dendritic cell vaccination. The receptors derive from a human donor with glioblastoma. Both conserved end residues are part of each CDR3. D genes are given only for firm matches. Clone size appears in some rows only: once, few, many, or a class for an expanded clone.

J	D	size	V	CDR3	DNA
TRBJ2-1	NA	NA	TRBV6-1	CASSEPNNEQFF	TGTGCCAGCAGTGAGCCTAACAATGAGCAGTTCTTC
TRBJ2-3	TRBD2	NA	TRBV7-3	CASSPTSGRARPDTQYF	TGTGCCAGCAGCCCGACTAGCGGGAGGGCCAGGCCGGATACGCAGTATTTT
TRBJ1-4	NA	NA	TRBV19	CASSISWGDNEKLFF	TGTGCCAGTAGTATATCGTGGGGCGACAATGAAAAACTGTTTTTT
TRBJ2-3	NA	NA	TRBV4-1	CASSQLAGATDTQYF	TGCGCCAGCAGCCAACTGGCGGGGGCCACAGATACGCAGTATTTT
TRBJ2-1	TRBD2	NA	TRBV18	CASSPLGAGEANEQFF	TGTGCCAGCTCACCATTGGGAGCGGGAGAGGCGAATGAGCAGTTCTTC
TRBJ2-7	TRBD2	NA	TRBV11-1	CASSFGLAGSYEQYF	TGTGCCAGCAGCTTCGGACTAGCGGGCTCCTACGAGCAGTACTTC
TRBJ1-2	NA	NA	TRBV2	CASSEDTSYGYTF	TGTGCCAGCAGTGAAGATACTTCCTATGGCTACACCTTC
TRBJ1-2	NA	NA	TRBV9	CASSVAGWGNYGYTF	TGTGCCAGCAGCGTAGCGGGGTGGGGTAACTATGGCTACACCTTC
TRBJ2-7	NA	NA	TRBV18	CASSPTTGSYHEQYF	TGTGCCAGCTCACCAACGACCGGGAGCTACCACGAGCAGTACTTC
TRBJ2-5	NA	NA	TRBV10-2	CASSDTGADLEETQYF	TGCGCCAGCAGTGATACGGGAGCGGATCTTGAAGAGACCCAGTACTTC
TRBJ1-6	TRBD1	NA	TRBV14	CASSQEGGTGNSPLHF	TGTGCCAGCAGCCAAGAAGGGGGCACAGGGAATTCACCCCTCCACTTT
TRBJ2-7	TRBD1	NA	TRBV6-6	CASSQGAGHSYEQYF	TGTGCCAGCAGTCAGGGGGCAGGCCACTCCTACGAGCAGTACTTC
TRBJ1-5	NA	once	TRBV7-2	CASSLVGSSGASNQPQHF	TGTGCCAGCAGCTTAGTAGGGTCTTCAGGGGCCAGCAATCAGCCCCAGCATTTT
TRBJ2-3	NA	NA	TRBV19	CATGAAASTDTQYF	TGTGCCACCGGTGCGGCAGCTAGCACAGATACGCAGTATTTT
TRBJ1-1	NA	once	TRBV14	CASSPLTEAFF	TGTGCCAGCAGCCCCCTCACTGAAGCTTTCTTT
TRBJ2-4	TRBD1	NA	TRBV6-6	CASSFEGQGAKNIQYF	TGTGCCAGCAGTTTCGAGGGACAGGGGGCCAAAAACATTCAGTACTTC
TRBJ2-3	TRBD2	NA	TRBV28	CASGGGTSGRDTQYF	TGTGCCAGCGGGGGGGGGACTAGCGGGAGAGATACGCAGTATTTT
TRBJ2-2	NA	NA	TRBV19	CASSGMVAGELFF	TGTGCCAGTAGCGGGATGGTCGCCGGGGAGCTGTTTTTT
TRBJ2-7	NA	NA	TRBV29-1	CSVVRDGGPYEQYF	TGCAGCGTTGTTAGGGACGGGGGACCCTACGAGCAGTACTTC
TRBJ1-1	NA	NA	TRBV19	CASSISWTAEAFF	TGTGCCAGTAGTATCAGTTGGACAGCTGAAGCTTTCTTT
TRBJ2-7	TRBD2	NA	TRBV7-2	CASSTIGGRAGEQYF	TGTGCCAGCAGCACAATCGGGGGGAGGGCCGGGGAGCAGTACTTC
TRBJ2-7	TRBD2	NA	TRBV29-1	CSVWTSGIQQYF	TGCAGCGTCTGGACTAGCGGGATCCAGCAGTACTTC
TRBJ2-3	TRBD2	NA	TRBV2	CASSGLAGHSTDTQYF	TGTGCCAGCAGTGGGCTAGCGGGGCACAGCACAGATACGCAGTATTTT
TRBJ2-7	TRBD1	NA	TRBV19	CASSPRGLKSSYEQYF	TGTGCCAGTAGTCCCAGGGGGCTAAAAAGCTCCTACGAGCAGTACTTC
TRBJ2-5	NA	NA	TRBV5-4	CASSWRDRQETQYF	TGTGCCAGCAGCTGGCGGGACCGGCAAGAGACCCAGTACTTC
TRBJ2-1	TRBD2	NA	TRBV2	CASSAGLAGGPSSYNEQFF	TGTGCCAGCAGCGCGGGACTAGCGGGAGGGCCGAGCTCCTACAATGAGCAGTTCTTC
TRBJ2-7	NA	NA	TRBV20-1	CSARVVDEQYF	TGCAGTGCTAGAGTCGTCGACGAGCAGTACTTC
TRBJ2-7	NA	NA	TRBV11-2	CASSPIKRASSYEQYF	TGTGCCAGCAGCCCTATCAAGCGGGCCAGCTCCTACGAGCAGTACTTC
TRBJ2-7	NA	NA	TRBV5-4	CASSLGVAGGEQYF	TGTGCCAGCAGCTTGGGAGTTGCCGGGGGCGAGCAGTACTTC
TRBJ2-7	NA	NA	TRBV5-4	CASSLVLNPYEQYF	TGTGCCAGCAGCTTGGTGCTAAACCCCTACGAGCAGTACTTC
TRBJ2-1	NA	NA	TRBV11-2	CASSFITYNEQFF	TGTGCCAGCAGCTTTATAACTTACAATGAGCAGTTCTTC
TRBJ2-5	TRBD2	NA	TRBV28	CASSSLAGEETQYF	TGTGCCAGCAGTTCGTTAGCGGGAGAAGAGACCCAGTACTTC
TRBJ2-7	NA	NA	TRBV4-2	CASSQDEGGSYEQYF	TGTGCCAGCAGCCAAGATGAAGGGGGTTCCTACGAGCAGTACTTC
TRBJ1-4	TRBD1	NA	TRBV30	CAWSRDSLSEKLFF	TGTGCCTGGAGTAGGGACAGCCTGAGTGAAAAACTGTTTTTT
TRBJ2-7	TRBD2	NA	TRBV28	CASSQRSGNLYEQYF	TGTGCCAGCAGTCAGAGGAGCGGGAACCTCTACGAGCAGTACTTC
TRBJ2-7	NA	NA	TRBV5-1	CASSQLPGLKDEQYF	TGCGCCAGCAGCCAACTACCCGGCCTCAAAGACGAGCAGTACTTC
TRBJ2-1	TRBD1	NA	TRBV5-1	CASSQGGQGAYEQFF	TGCGCCAGCAGTCAAGGGGGACAGGGGGCGTATGAGCAGTTCTTC
TRBJ2-3	TRBD2	NA	TRBV7-9	CASSLAGLAGALTDTQYF	TGTGCCAGCAGCTTGGCCGGACTAGCGGGAGCTTTGACAGATACGCAGTATTTT
TRBJ2-1	NA	NA	TRBV6-5	CASSSISDSYNEQFF	TGTGCCAGCAGTTCCATTAGCGACTCCTACAATGAGCAGTTCTTC
TRBJ2-1	TRBD1	NA	TRBV9	CASSGQGSVDEQFF	TGTGCCAGCAGCGGACAGGGGAGTGTCGATGAGCAGTTCTTC
TRBJ2-7	TRBD2	NA	TRBV10-3	CAISEKVAGVHEQYF	TGTGCCATCAGTGAGAAGGTAGCGGGAGTTCACGAGCAGTACTTC
TRBJ2-7	TRBD1	NA	TRBV7-2	CASSKDRGPQYEQYF	TGTGCCAGCAGCAAAGACAGGGGGCCACAGTACGAGCAGTACTTC
TRBJ2-7	NA	NA	TRBV5-1	CASSLFPGKDYEQYF	TGCGCCAGCAGCTTGTTCCCGGGTAAGGATTACGAGCAGTACTTC
TRBJ2-1	NA	NA	TRBV19	CASREGILTYNEQFF	TGTGCCAGTAGGGAGGGGATCCTAACCTACAATGAGCAGTTCTTC
TRBJ2-7	NA	NA	TRBV15	CATSEQDLPTYEQYF	TGTGCCACCAGCGAACAGGACCTCCCGACCTACGAGCAGTACTTC
TRBJ1-2	NA	once	TRBV15	CATSRDRGGNYGYTF	TGTGCCACCAGCAGAGATCGGGGGGGTAACTATGGCTACACCTTC
TRBJ2-7	TRBD2	NA	TRBV29-1	CSVIAGRFYEQYF	TGCAGCGTTATAGCGGGAAGGTTCTACGAGCAGTACTTC
TRBJ2-1	NA	NA	TRBV19	CASSPTNYNEQFF	TGTGCCAGTAGCCCGACAAATTACAATGAGCAGTTCTTC